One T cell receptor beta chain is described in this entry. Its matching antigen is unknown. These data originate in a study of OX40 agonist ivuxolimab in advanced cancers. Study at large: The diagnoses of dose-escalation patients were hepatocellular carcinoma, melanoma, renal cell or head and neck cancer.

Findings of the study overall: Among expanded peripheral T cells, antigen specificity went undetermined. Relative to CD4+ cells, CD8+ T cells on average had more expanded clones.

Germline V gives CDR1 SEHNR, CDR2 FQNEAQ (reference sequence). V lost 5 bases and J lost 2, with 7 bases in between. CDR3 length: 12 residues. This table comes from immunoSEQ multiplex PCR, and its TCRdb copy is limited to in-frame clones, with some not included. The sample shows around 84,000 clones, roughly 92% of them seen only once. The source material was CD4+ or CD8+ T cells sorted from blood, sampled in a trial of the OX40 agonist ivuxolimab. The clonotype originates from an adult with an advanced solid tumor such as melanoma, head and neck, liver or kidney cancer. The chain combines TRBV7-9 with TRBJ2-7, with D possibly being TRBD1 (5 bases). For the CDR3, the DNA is TGTGCCAGCAGCCCGGACACCTACGAGCAGTACTTC. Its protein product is CASSPDTYEQYF.